This TCR beta chain was captured in a study of sequential checkpoint blockade in melanoma. Study-wide background: Arm A got nivolumab then ipilimumab; arm B the reverse, 1:1. Maintenance nivolumab came after either treatment sequence.

Noted treatment: randomized to nivolumab then ipilimumab (arm A) or the reverse (arm B). DNA-damaging chemotherapy had not been given to any patient beforehand. PBMC sorting kept live CD3+CD8+ cells without CD19 or CD56. Clones were sequenced by immunoSEQ multiplex PCR, and TCRdb holds only the in-frame ones, with some missing. This sample has some 8,200 clones, with roughly three fifths found just once. The TCR comes from a human donor with melanoma. Sequences were derived from CD8+ T cells sorted from blood (inferred from file names), sampled from a patient given nivolumab and ipilimumab in sequence.

In nucleotides, the CDR3 is TGCGCCAGCAGTTCAGTGGGCAATCAGCCCCAGCATTTT. This translates into CASSSVGNQPQHF. The rearrangement joins TRBV10-2 to TRBJ1-5; D is undetermined. Germline V lookup: CDR1 WSHSY, CDR2 SAAADI. There are 13 residues in the CDR3. V lost 5 bases and J lost 2, with 7 bases in between.